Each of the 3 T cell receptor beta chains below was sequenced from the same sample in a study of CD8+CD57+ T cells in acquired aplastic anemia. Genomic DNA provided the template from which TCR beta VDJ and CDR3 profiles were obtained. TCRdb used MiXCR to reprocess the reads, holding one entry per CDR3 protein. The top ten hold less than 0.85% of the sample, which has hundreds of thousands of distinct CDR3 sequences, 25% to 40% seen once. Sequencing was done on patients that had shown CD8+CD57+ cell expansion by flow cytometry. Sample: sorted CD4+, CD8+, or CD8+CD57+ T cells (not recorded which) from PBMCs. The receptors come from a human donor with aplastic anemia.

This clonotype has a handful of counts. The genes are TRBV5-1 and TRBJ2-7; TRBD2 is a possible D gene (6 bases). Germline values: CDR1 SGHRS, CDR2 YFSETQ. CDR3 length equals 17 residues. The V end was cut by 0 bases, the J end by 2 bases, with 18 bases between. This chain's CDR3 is CASSLASPTAGPYEQYF. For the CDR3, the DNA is TGCGCCAGCAGCTTGGCCTCTCCAACTGCGGGGCCCTACGAGCAGTACTTC.

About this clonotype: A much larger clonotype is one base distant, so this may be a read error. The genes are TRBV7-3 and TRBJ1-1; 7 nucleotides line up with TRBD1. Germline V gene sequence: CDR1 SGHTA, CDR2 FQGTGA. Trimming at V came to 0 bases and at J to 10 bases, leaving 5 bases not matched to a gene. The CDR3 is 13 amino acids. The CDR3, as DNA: TGTGCCAGCAGCTTAACTGACAGGGCTGGAGCTTTCTTT. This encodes CASSLTDRAGAFF.

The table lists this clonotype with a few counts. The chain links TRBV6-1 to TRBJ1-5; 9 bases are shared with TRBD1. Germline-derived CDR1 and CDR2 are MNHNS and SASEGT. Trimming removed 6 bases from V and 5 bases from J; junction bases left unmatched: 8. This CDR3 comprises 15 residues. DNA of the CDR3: TGTGCCAGCAGCACCACAGGGGGCAGGGATCAGCCCCAGCATTTT. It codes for CASSTTGGRDQPQHF.